This T cell receptor (beta chain) stems from a study of cytomegalovirus exposure and HLA in healthy donors. V was shortened by 5 bases and J by 3 bases, with 8 bases between the two germline ends. CDR3 length: 11 residues. The V gene's germline CDR1 is SQVTM and CDR2 ANQGSEA. 13 Jbeta primers and 60 Vbeta primers were used for the PCR. The assay was immunoSEQ multiplex PCR, and TCRdb's table has in-frame clones only and misses some. The table includes 35,000 to 45,000 clones, 55% to 75% detected once. This clonotype originated in a man aged 30-40 years in good health and CMV-seronegative. The rearrangement joins TRBV29-1 to TRBJ2-7, with D hard to call. Source material: PBMCs. The CDR3 loop reads CSVRWSYEQYF. CDR3 nucleotides: TGCAGCGTTCGCTGGAGCTACGAGCAGTACTTC.